The 9 T cell receptor beta chains below were found in one sample sequenced in a study of T cells in Graves' hyperthyroidism and ophthalmopathy. TCR beta CDR3 region amplification was performed from RNA transcripts. An initial round of RT-PCR targeting the TCR CDR3 relied on the HTBI primer set. TCRdb redid the calling of the multiplex PCR reads with MiXCR, one entry per CDR3 protein. The sample has around 300,000 distinct CDR3 sequences, about 19% seen once. Sequencing was done on a sample of blood. These TCRs come from a man between 45 and 60 years old with Graves' ophthalmopathy.

This clonotype occurred a few times. This may stem from a read error, because a much larger clone lies one nucleotide away. This chain connects TRBV20-1 to TRBJ2-5; perhaps TRBD1 as D (6 bases). The CDR3 contains 14 residues. Germline V lookup: CDR1 DFQATT, CDR2 SNEGSKA (reference sequence). Between the trimmed V and J ends, which lost 7 bases and 5 bases, there was a span of 20 bases. The CDR3 sequence: CSVGGPGARETQYF. CDR3 sequence (DNA): TGCAGTGTTGGTGGCCCAGGGGCCCGGGAGACCCAGTACTTC.

The sample holds a few counts of this clonotype. The chain recombines TRBV3-1 with TRBJ2-4; the D is unclear. CDR1 and CDR2 (germline): LGHDT, YNNKEL (reference sequence). The CDR3 sequence is 14 residues long. V lost 1 base to trimming and J lost 5 bases, with 9 bases between them. CDR3 DNA: TGTGCCAGCAGCCAAGGGGCTGACCAAAACATTCAGTACTTC. It encodes CASSQGADQNIQYF.

This clonotype was counted a few times. This chain connects TRBV19 to TRBJ1-5, with D maybe TRBD1 (5 bases). V was shortened by 6 bases and J by 9 bases, with 15 bases between the two germline ends. Germline V CDR1 and CDR2: LNHDA, SQIVND (reference sequence). The CDR3 covers 13 residues. This CDR3 reads CASSLGVQGPQHF. The CDR3 nucleotides read TGTGCCAGTAGCTTGGGGGTGCAGGGGCCCCAGCATTTT.

This clonotype was detected ten times or more. The chain is built from TRBV28 and TRBJ1-5; D might be TRBD1 (5 bases). V was trimmed by 7 bases and J by 2 bases, leaving 12 bases between them. Germline V gene sequence: CDR1 MDHEN, CDR2 SYDVKM. The CDR3 is 14 amino acids. In nucleotides, the CDR3 is TGTGCCAGCACTAGGGGAGTTGGCAATCAGCCCCAGCATTTT. Translating gives CASTRGVGNQPQHF.

This clonotype was seen only a few times. CDR3 sequence reads: CASRSTGMGSPLHF. CDR3 nucleotide sequence: TGTGCCAGCAGGTCGACAGGGATGGGTTCACCCCTCCACTTT. The chain couples TRBV12-3 or TRBV12-4 to TRBJ1-6, with TRBD1 matching 7 bases. The CDR3 loop spans 14 amino acids. Trimming removed 6 bases from V and 9 bases from J; junction bases left unmatched: 8.

The genes are TRBV19 and TRBJ2-3; 8 bases map to TRBD1. The germline CDR1 and CDR2 sequences are LNHDA and SQIVND (reference sequence). V lost 5 bases, J lost 6 bases, and 10 bases stayed unmatched. The CDR3 has 15 amino acids. CDR3 bases: TGTGCCAGTAGTGCGGGGACAGGCGGTGGGGATACGCAGTATTTT. Translated: CASSAGTGGGDTQYF. The complete variable domain, with remaining parts taken from reference TRBV19 and TRBJ2-3, reads DGGITQSPKYLFRKEGQNVTLSCEQNLNHDAMYWYRQDPGQGLRLIYYSQIVNDFQKGDIAEGYSVSREKKESFPLTVTSAQKNPTAFYLCASSAGTGGGDTQYFGPGTRLTVL.

This clonotype came up many times. The chain joins TRBV28 to TRBJ2-7, with D possibly TRBD2 on 5 matching bases. V lost 8 bases and J lost 4, with 15 bases in between. This CDR3 contains 13 residues. Germline-derived CDR1 and CDR2 are MDHEN and SYDVKM. CDR3 sequence reads: CASRRGGQYEQYF. CDR3 sequence (DNA): TGTGCCAGCCGCAGAGGAGGCCAGTACGAGCAGTACTTC.

V and J are TRBV5-6 and TRBJ2-2; D ambiguous. Germline V lookup: CDR1 SGHDT, CDR2 YYEEEE. CDR3 size: 16 residues. The V end was cut by 0 bases, the J end by 13 bases, with 22 bases between. In nucleotides, the CDR3 is TGTGCCAGCAGCTTGGGTGGACCCGGCGTATCCACTGGGCTGTTTTTT. Residues: CASSLGGPGVSTGLFF.

This clonotype was detected ten times or more. The V gene is TRBV2, the J gene TRBJ2-3; weak D call: TRBD1 (7 bases). From germline, CDR1 is SNHLY and CDR2 FYNNEI. The CDR3 contains 15 residues. Trimming removed 1 base at V and 6 bases at J, with 14 bases between. The CDR3 is CASSEGGRGRDTQYF. The CDR3 DNA is TGTGCCAGCAGTGAAGGCGGCAGGGGGAGGGATACGCAGTATTTT.